This is a list of T cell receptor beta chains from one sample in a study of tumor-infiltrating lymphocytes in localized non-small cell lung cancer. The data were produced by immunoSEQ multiplex PCR, yet TCRdb's version contains in-frame clones alone and is incomplete. The sample holds about 23,000 clones; less than 70% are singletons and the top ten take roughly 15%. The material sequenced was lung tumor tissue. Source of these receptors: a human donor with non-small cell lung cancer. Both conserved end residues are part of each CDR3. Each record gives: clone size, D gene, J gene, V gene, CDR3 protein, CDR3 DNA. D genes are given only for firm matches. Size values are once, few and many counts, or a class for expanded clones, and some rows have none.

>-|-|TRBJ2-5|TRBV5-4
CASSPGDLQETQYF
TGTGCCAGCAGCCCAGGGGACTTACAAGAGACCCAGTACTTC
>-|-|TRBJ1-1|TRBV4-3
CASSQGTGKNTEAFF
TGCGCCAGCAGCCAAGGTACGGGGAAGAACACTGAAGCTTTCTTT
>-|TRBD1|TRBJ2-7|TRBV23-1
CASSRDRRGLHSYEQYF
TGCGCCAGCAGTCGGGACAGGAGGGGACTGCACTCCTACGAGCAGTACTTC
>few|TRBD1|TRBJ1-2|TRBV2
CASRPRQGNYGYTF
TGTGCCAGCAGACCCCGACAGGGCAATTATGGCTACACCTTC
>-|-|TRBJ1-2|TRBV10-3
CAISVDKGYGYTF
TGTGCCATCAGTGTCGACAAAGGCTATGGCTACACCTTC
>-|TRBD1|TRBJ1-4|TRBV9
CASSVEQGARGEKLFF
TGTGCCAGCAGCGTAGAACAGGGGGCGCGAGGAGAAAAACTGTTTTTT
>-|-|TRBJ1-1|TRBV27
CASRSVGTEAFF
TGTGCCAGCAGGTCGGTGGGCACTGAAGCTTTCTTT
>-|-|TRBJ2-5|TRBV4-2
CASSFRQGGTQETQYF
TGTGCCAGCAGCTTCCGACAGGGAGGGACCCAAGAGACCCAGTACTTC
>-|-|TRBJ2-7|TRBV6-5
CASRRNRVPAYEQYF
TGTGCCAGCAGACGGAACAGGGTACCCGCCTACGAGCAGTACTTC
>-|-|TRBJ2-1|TRBV6-6
CASSYWANNEQFF
TGTGCCAGCAGTTACTGGGCCAACAATGAGCAGTTCTTC
>-|-|TRBJ2-7|TRBV28
CASSPDSLYEQYF
TGTGCCAGCAGTCCCGACAGTTTATACGAGCAGTACTTC
>-|-|TRBJ1-4|TRBV30
CAWSVSQGYNEKLFF
TGTGCCTGGAGTGTATCCCAGGGATATAATGAAAAACTGTTTTTT
>-|TRBD1|TRBJ1-2|TRBV5-4
CASSFRTGGTYGYTF
TGTGCCAGCAGCTTCCGGACAGGGGGTACCTATGGCTACACCTTC
>-|-|TRBJ2-7|TRBV5-1
CASSETMTPGEQYF
TGCGCCAGCAGCGAGACTATGACCCCGGGCGAGCAGTACTTC